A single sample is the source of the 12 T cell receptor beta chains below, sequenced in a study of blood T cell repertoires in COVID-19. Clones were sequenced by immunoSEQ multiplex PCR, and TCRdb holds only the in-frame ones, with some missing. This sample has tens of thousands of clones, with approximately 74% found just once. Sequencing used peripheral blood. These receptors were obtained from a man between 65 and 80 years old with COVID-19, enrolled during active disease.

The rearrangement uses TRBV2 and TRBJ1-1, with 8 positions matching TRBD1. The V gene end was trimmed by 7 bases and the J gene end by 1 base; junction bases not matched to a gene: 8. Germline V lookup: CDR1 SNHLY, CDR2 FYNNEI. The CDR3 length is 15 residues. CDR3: CASNRETGANTEAFF. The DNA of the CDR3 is TGTGCCAGCAATAGAGAGACAGGGGCGAACACTGAAGCTTTCTTT.

The CDR3, as DNA: TGTGCCAGCAGCTTAGTAGGGGGTAGAGGGGAGACCCAGTACTTC. Encoded protein: CASSLVGGRGETQYF. The chain links TRBV13 to TRBJ2-5; tentatively, D is TRBD1 (6 bases). CDR1 is PRHDT and CDR2 is FYEKMQ in the germline V gene (reference sequence). The CDR3 spans 15 residues. V was cut by 1 base and J by 5 bases, with 14 bases left in between.

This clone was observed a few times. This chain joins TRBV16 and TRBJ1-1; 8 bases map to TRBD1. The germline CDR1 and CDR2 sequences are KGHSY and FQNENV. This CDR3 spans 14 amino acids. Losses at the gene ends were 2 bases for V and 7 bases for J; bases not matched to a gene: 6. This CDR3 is CASSQLQGESEAFF. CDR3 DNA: TGTGCCAGCAGCCAACTACAGGGGGAAAGTGAAGCTTTCTTT.

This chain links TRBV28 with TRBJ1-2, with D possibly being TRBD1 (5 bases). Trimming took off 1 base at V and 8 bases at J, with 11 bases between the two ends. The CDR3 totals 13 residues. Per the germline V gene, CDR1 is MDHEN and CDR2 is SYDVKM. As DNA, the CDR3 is TGTGCCAGCAGTTTATCGCCAGGGTTGGGCTACACCTTC. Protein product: CASSLSPGLGYTF.

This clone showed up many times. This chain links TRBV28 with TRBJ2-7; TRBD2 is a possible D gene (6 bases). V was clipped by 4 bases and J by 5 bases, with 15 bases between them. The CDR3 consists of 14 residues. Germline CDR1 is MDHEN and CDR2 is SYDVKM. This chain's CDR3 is CASSYTSHGDEQYF. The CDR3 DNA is TGTGCCAGCAGTTACACTAGCCACGGCGACGAGCAGTACTTC.

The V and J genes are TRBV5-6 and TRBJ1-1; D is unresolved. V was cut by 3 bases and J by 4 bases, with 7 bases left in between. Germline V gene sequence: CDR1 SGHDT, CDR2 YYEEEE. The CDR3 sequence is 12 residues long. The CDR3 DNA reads TGTGCCAGCAGCTCATTCAGCACTGAAGCTTTCTTT. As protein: CASSSFSTEAFF.

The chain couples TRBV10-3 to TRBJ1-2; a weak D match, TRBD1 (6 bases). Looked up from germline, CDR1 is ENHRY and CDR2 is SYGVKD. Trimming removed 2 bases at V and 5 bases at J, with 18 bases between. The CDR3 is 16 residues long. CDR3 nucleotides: TGTGCCATCAGTGAGCGACAGGTCAAAAGGGAGTATGGCTACACCTTC. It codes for CAISERQVKREYGYTF.

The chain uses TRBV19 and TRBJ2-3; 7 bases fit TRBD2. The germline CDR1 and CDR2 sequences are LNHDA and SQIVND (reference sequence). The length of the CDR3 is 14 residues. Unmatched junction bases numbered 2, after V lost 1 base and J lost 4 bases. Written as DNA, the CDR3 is TGTGCCAGTAGTATAGGCGCGGGAGCAGATACGCAGTATTTT. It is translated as CASSIGAGADTQYF.

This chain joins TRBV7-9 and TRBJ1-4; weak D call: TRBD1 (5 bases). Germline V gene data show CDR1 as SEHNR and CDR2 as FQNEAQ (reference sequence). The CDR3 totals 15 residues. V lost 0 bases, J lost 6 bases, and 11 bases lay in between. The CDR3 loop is CASSLAVGAHEKLFF. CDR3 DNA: TGTGCCAGCAGCTTAGCGGTAGGGGCTCATGAAAAACTGTTTTTT.

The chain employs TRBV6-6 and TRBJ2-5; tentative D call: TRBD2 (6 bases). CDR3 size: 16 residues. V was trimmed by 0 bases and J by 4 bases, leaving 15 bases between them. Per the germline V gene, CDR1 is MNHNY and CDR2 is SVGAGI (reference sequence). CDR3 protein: CASSYSRDLAGETQYF. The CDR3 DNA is TGTGCCAGCAGTTACTCCCGGGACTTGGCGGGAGAGACCCAGTACTTC.

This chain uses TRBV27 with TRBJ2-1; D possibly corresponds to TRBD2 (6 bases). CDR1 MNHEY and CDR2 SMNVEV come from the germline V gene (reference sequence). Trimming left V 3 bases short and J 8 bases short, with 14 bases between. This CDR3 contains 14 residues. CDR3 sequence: CASSFGSPGDEQFF. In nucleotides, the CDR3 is TGTGCCAGCAGTTTTGGTTCCCCGGGGGATGAGCAGTTCTTC.

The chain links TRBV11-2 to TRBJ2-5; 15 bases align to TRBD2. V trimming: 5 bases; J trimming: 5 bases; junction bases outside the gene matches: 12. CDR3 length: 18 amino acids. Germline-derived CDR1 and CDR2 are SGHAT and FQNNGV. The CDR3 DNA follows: TGTGCCAGCAGCCTCTGGACTAGCGGGAGGGCCTTAGATGAGACCCAGTACTTC. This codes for CASSLWTSGRALDETQYF.